The 18 T cell receptor beta chains in this list originate from one sample, sequenced in a study of T cell responses to AZD1222 COVID-19 vaccine. TCRdb's copy holds only in-frame clones and misses some; the assay was immunoSEQ multiplex PCR. The data contain roughly 50,000 clones, approximately 83% of them singletons. Material: peripheral blood, obtained 28 days after the second AZD1222 dose. The receptors come from an adult who received the AZD1222 COVID-19 vaccine.

The chain has TRBV5-4 and TRBJ1-1; tentative D call: TRBD1 (5 bases). Trimming removed 2 bases at V and 11 bases at J, with 13 bases between. The CDR3 sequence is 12 residues long. Germline-derived CDR1 and CDR2 are SGHNT and YYREEE (reference sequence). DNA of the CDR3: TGTGCCAGCAGCTTCTGGGGGGGGAGGGCTTTCTTT. As protein: CASSFWGGRAFF.

The sample holds a few counts of this clone. V usage is TRBV18 and J usage is TRBJ1-1, with 9 bases lining up with TRBD1. The CDR3 contains 18 residues. Germline CDR1 reads KGHSH; CDR2 reads LQKENI. Trimming at V came to 6 bases and at J to 5 bases, leaving 19 bases not matched to a gene. The DNA of the CDR3 is TGTGCCAGCTCCCCTACCGCCGGGACAGGGACCCTGAGGACTGAAGCTTTCTTT. Encoded protein: CASSPTAGTGTLRTEAFF.

V is TRBV6-5 and J is TRBJ2-7; either TRBD1 or TRBD2 may fit D (6 bases each). V gave up 6 bases and J gave up 5 bases, with 17 bases separating them. The CDR3 has 14 residues. Per the germline V gene, CDR1 is MNHEY and CDR2 is SVGAGI. The CDR3 here is CASRLGGRVNEQYF. CDR3 sequence (DNA): TGTGCCAGCAGACTGGGGGGCAGGGTGAACGAGCAGTACTTC.

The gene calls are TRBV7-6 and TRBJ2-1; the D gene is possibly TRBD1 (5 bases). The germline V gene has CDR1 SGHVS and CDR2 FNYEAQ. The CDR3 totals 15 residues. Trimming took 1 base from V and 8 from J, leaving 15 bases between them. This chain's CDR3 is CASSLDRSGLDEQFF. The DNA for the CDR3 is TGTGCCAGCAGCTTAGACCGATCAGGGTTGGATGAGCAGTTCTTC.

CDR3 sequence (DNA): TGTGCCAGCGGAGGACTAGCGGGAGGGGAGACCCAGTACTTC. This codes for CASGGLAGGETQYF. V gene TRBV3-1 (or the pseudogene TRBV3-2) combines with J gene TRBJ2-5; 15 bases are shared with TRBD2. This CDR3 has 14 amino acids. Germline-derived CDR1 and CDR2 are LGHDT and YNNKEL (reference sequence). V lost 8 bases, J lost 5 bases, and 3 bases stayed unmatched.

V is TRBV25-1 and J is TRBJ2-7, with a weak D call TRBD2 (5 bases). The CDR3 has 14 residues. Germline V CDR1 and CDR2: MGHDK, SYGVNS. Trimming shortened V by 4 bases and J by 0 bases, and 10 bases separated the two germline ends. In nucleotides, the CDR3 is TGTGCCAGCAGTGCCCAGGAGGACTCCTACGAGCAGTACTTC. Translated: CASSAQEDSYEQYF.

The chain joins TRBV28 to TRBJ2-1; D remains ambiguous. The CDR3 is made up of 16 amino acids. The V gene's germline CDR1 is MDHEN and CDR2 SYDVKM. V dropped 4 bases and J dropped 0 bases, with 13 bases sitting between them. In DNA, the CDR3 is TGTGCCAGCAGTTGGTGGACCATAGGCTCCTACAATGAGCAGTTCTTC. It encodes CASSWWTIGSYNEQFF.

This clone was counted between two and nine times. This chain links TRBV5-1 with TRBJ2-3, with D perhaps TRBD1 or TRBD2 (5 bases each). CDR3 length: 13 residues. The germline gives CDR1 SGHRS, CDR2 YFSETQ. V dropped 4 bases and J dropped 4 bases, with 10 bases sitting between them. CDR3 sequence: CASSRRDADTQYF. The CDR3 DNA reads as TGCGCCAGCAGCCGTCGGGACGCAGATACGCAGTATTTT.

The chain joins TRBV5-1 to TRBJ1-4; 9 bases are a match to TRBD1. This CDR3 comprises 14 residues. V dropped 4 bases and J dropped 6; count of bases not matched to a gene: 4. Germline V gene lookup returns CDR1 SGHRS and CDR2 YFSETQ. CDR3 nucleotide sequence: TGCGCCAGCAGCCTCCGGGACAGGGATGAAAAACTGTTTTTT. It translates to CASSLRDRDEKLFF.

The rearrangement joins TRBV27 to TRBJ2-4; perhaps D is TRBD1 or TRBD2 (5 bases each). This CDR3 is built from 12 residues. V was pared by 8 bases and J by 8 bases, with 13 bases between. Per germline, CDR1 MNHEY and CDR2 SMNVEV (reference sequence). The CDR3 protein is CASSIPGHIQYF. In DNA, the CDR3 is TGTGCCAGCTCTATACCGGGGCACATTCAGTACTTC.

The CDR3 protein is CASTWGPGADTQYF. The CDR3 DNA reads as TGTGCCAGCACCTGGGGACCAGGCGCAGATACGCAGTATTTT. The V gene is TRBV2, the J gene TRBJ2-3, with D perhaps matching TRBD1 or TRBD2 (5 bases each). Germline values: CDR1 SNHLY, CDR2 FYNNEI. The CDR3 is 14 residues long. V shed 7 bases and J shed 4 bases, with 15 bases lying between them.

The CDR3 sequence: CASDRDGTYNYGYTF. The CDR3 DNA is TGCGCCAGCGATAGAGACGGAACATATAACTATGGCTACACCTTC. The V gene is TRBV5-1, the J gene TRBJ1-2; D is uncertain. Trimming left V 7 bases short and J 1 base short, with 17 bases between. Germline loops: CDR1 SGHRS, CDR2 YFSETQ. This CDR3 comprises 15 residues.

The chain employs TRBV19 and TRBJ2-7, with D hard to call. V gave up 11 bases and J gave up 2 bases, with 10 bases separating them. Germline V CDR1 and CDR2: LNHDA, SQIVND (reference sequence). This CDR3 region has 11 residues. CDR3 amino acids: CAAGPTYEQYF. The CDR3 coding sequence is TGTGCCGCCGGCCCAACCTACGAGCAGTACTTC.

The gene calls are TRBV18 and TRBJ1-4; no reliable D call. The germline V gene encodes CDR1 KGHSH and CDR2 LQKENI. V lost 6 bases, J lost 6 bases, and 17 bases lay in between. This CDR3 spans 15 amino acids. DNA of the CDR3: TGTGCCAGCTCCCCGGGGATCGGGGAGGATGAAAAACTGTTTTTT. It yields the protein CASSPGIGEDEKLFF.

This chain links TRBV19 with TRBJ1-1; TRBD1 agrees at 9 bases. The CDR3 is 13 amino acids. Losses at the gene ends were 9 bases for V and 3 bases for J; bases not matched to a gene: 5. Germline V lookup: CDR1 LNHDA, CDR2 SQIVND (reference sequence). The DNA for the CDR3 is TGTGCCAGCCGGGACAGGGACTACACTGAAGCTTTCTTT. Protein: CASRDRDYTEAFF.

The genes are TRBV5-4 and TRBJ2-3; D may correspond to TRBD1 or TRBD2 (5 bases each). The CDR3 has 14 amino acids. The V gene lost 10 bases and the J gene lost 4 bases, with 19 bases spanning the gap. The germline gives CDR1 SGHNT, CDR2 YYREEE (reference sequence). The CDR3 nucleotides are TGTGCCGCGGAGACTACAGGTTTATCAGATACGCAGTATTTT. As protein: CAAETTGLSDTQYF.

The genes are TRBV12-3 or TRBV12-4 and TRBJ2-7, with a possible D match to TRBD1 (6 bases). The CDR3 totals 12 residues. Trimming shortened V by 3 bases and J by 6 bases, and 9 bases separated the two germline ends. The CDR3, as DNA: TGTGCCAGCAGTTTCCTCAGGGGCGAGCAGTACTTC. It yields the protein CASSFLRGEQYF.

This clone was seen a handful of times. The rearrangement joins TRBV2 to TRBJ2-7, with D possibly being TRBD1 (5 bases). Germline V gene lookup returns CDR1 SNHLY and CDR2 FYNNEI. The ends were cut back, 6 bases at V and 2 bases at J, with 8 bases in the middle. This CDR3 comprises 12 residues. CDR3 nucleotide sequence: TGTGCCAGCAGAGAGACAGCCTACGAGCAGTACTTC. As protein: CASRETAYEQYF.